This section outlines one TCR beta chain sequence together with its context. Its specificity is unknown. These data originate in a study of CXCR3-negative and CXCR3-positive naive CD8 T cells. The CDR3 totals 15 residues. Looked up from germline, CDR1 is SGHRS and CDR2 is YFSETQ. Study results and caveats: TRB CDR3 hydrophobicity was greater in CXCR3-positive naive cells than in CXCR3-negative naive cells. Fresh PBMCs served for most assays, and CXCR3 expression fell partially after cryopreservation.

It was by 5' RACE with UMI labels that the TRB cDNA libraries were prepared. Using the 5' RACE reads, TCRdb records one entry per CDR3 protein without DNA. This repertoire includes thousands of distinct CDR3 sequences. This clonotype was obtained from a human donor in good health. Some clones in this sample may be carry-over from other donors' samples. What was sequenced was naive CXCR3+ CD8+ T cells from blood. As for subset: CD45RO-CCR7+CD27+CD95- naive CD8+ T cells expressing CXCR3 (TNR3+). The chain is built from TRBV5-1 and TRBJ2-6; no DNA is available, so the TRBD2 call from TCRdb remains unchecked. CDR3 amino acids: CASSAFGSGANVLTF.